The present T cell receptor beta chain was sequenced within a study of beta chain features in type 1 diabetes. Expressed TCRB transcripts were sequenced after all isolated RNA was converted to cDNA. The assay was immunoSEQ multiplex PCR, and TCRdb's table has in-frame clones only and misses some. The sample lists roughly 150,000 clones; roughly 60% were seen once. CD4+ naive, central memory, regulatory and stem cell-like memory cells were sorted via CD45RO/CCR7/CD25/CD127/CD95/CD27. Turning to this clone: The target antigen is unknown.

Looked up from germline, CDR1 is PRHDT and CDR2 is FYEKMQ (reference sequence). V lost 1 base to trimming and J lost 8 bases, with 14 bases between them. The CDR3 totals 15 residues. Findings and limits, study-wide: For Type 1 diabetes patients, all four CD4+ subsets carried TCRB CDR3s that were moderately but significantly shorter. Insertions at VDJ junctions were less frequent in type 1 diabetes patients. These patients also deleted more nucleotides at the same junctions.

The sequencing input was naive CD4+ T cells from blood. The chain is built from TRBV13 and TRBJ1-4; the D is unclear. This receptor was taken from a man aged 25-45 years with type 1 diabetes. The CDR3 reads CASSLAGFGREKLFF. CDR3 in DNA: TGTGCCAGCAGCTTAGCAGGCTTCGGGAGAGAAAAACTGTTTTTT. Filled out from reference TRBV13 and TRBJ1-4, the complete variable domain reads AAGVIQSPRHLIKEKRETATLKCYPIPRHDTVYWYQQGPGQDPQFLISFYEKMQSDKGSIPDRFSAQQFSDYHSELNMSSLELGDSALYFCASSLAGFGREKLFFGSGTQLSVL.